This T cell receptor beta chain was recorded in a study of CD4 T cells in relation to SARS-CoV-2 and coronaviruses. J lost 7 bases, V lost 7 bases, and 8 bases had no gene match. The CDR3 contains 15 residues. Germline V lookup: CDR1 MNHEY, CDR2 SMNVEV (reference sequence). Before the COVID-19 pandemic, during about 2010-2019, CD4+ T cells were taken from unexposed donors. Isolation of CD4+ T cells took place after roughly nine days in culture. As cell numbers allowed, unexposed-donor CD4+ T cells faced SARS-CoV-2 S/N and four cold-coronavirus spikes. On days 3 and 7, cultures got half fresh IL-2 medium. TCRdb's table, derived via immunoSEQ multiplex PCR, lists solely in-frame clones and lacks some. This repertoire shows approximately 21,000 clones, approximately 78% found once; its top ten account for approximately 19%. Concerning this clone itself: The target antigen is unknown.

The TCR comes from a human donor in good health. The rearrangement uses TRBV27 and TRBJ2-1; 12 nucleotides align to TRBD2. The sequencing input was CD4+ T cells from PBMCs, cultured in vitro. The CDR3 here is CASNPSGRAWNEQFF. The CDR3 nucleotides read TGTGCCAGCAACCCTAGCGGGAGGGCCTGGAATGAGCAGTTCTTC.